The 19 T cell receptor beta chains listed next were all sequenced from one sample in a study of human T cells and chemical hapten exposure. MiXCR, run by TCRdb on the RACE reads, gives a single entry per CDR3 protein. The repertoire includes about 340,000 distinct CDR3 sequences, about 7% of them detected once, and roughly 7.9% sits in the top ten. Stated time point: patch test 1, 2 weeks after DPC sensitization. Treatment meaning: therapeutic diphenylcyclopropenone sensitization with weekly scalp DPC. The sample in question was whole blood, obtained in connection with sensitization to the hapten diphenylcyclopropenone (DPC). All receptors come from a young woman with alopecia areata. Some clones in this sample may be carry-over from other donors' samples.

This clonotype was seen a handful of times. The rearrangement uses TRBV6-2 or TRBV6-3 and TRBJ1-2, with TRBD1 identical over 8 bases. The germline gives CDR1 MNHEY, CDR2 SVGEGT. V lost 7 bases, J lost 4 bases, and 8 bases stayed unmatched. The CDR3 loop spans 14 amino acids. The CDR3 DNA sequence: TGTGCCAGCACCCCGGGACAGGAATCCTATGGCTACACCTTC. Its protein is CASTPGQESYGYTF.

This clonotype has more than one count but fewer than ten. V usage is TRBV11-1 and J usage is TRBJ2-1, with 8 bases lining up with TRBD2. Trimming cost V 3 bases and J 7 bases; bases outside gene matches: 8. The CDR3 loop spans 15 amino acids. Germline CDR1 and CDR2: SGHAT and FQDESV (reference sequence). The CDR3 is CASSFKTGGWNEQFF. CDR3 nucleotide sequence: TGTGCCAGCAGCTTCAAAACGGGGGGGTGGAATGAGCAGTTCTTC.

V is TRBV6-1 and J is TRBJ2-1; TRBD2 matches at 14 bases. The V gene end was trimmed by 4 bases and the J gene end by 1 base; junction bases not matched to a gene: 3. CDR1 and CDR2 from the germline V gene are MNHNS and SASEGT. This CDR3 has 17 amino acids. CDR3 amino acids: CASSGLAGGWSYNEQFF. Written as DNA, the CDR3 is TGTGCCAGCAGTGGACTAGCGGGGGGGTGGTCCTACAATGAGCAGTTCTTC.

Ten or more counts support this clonotype. Here the CDR3 DNA reads TGCGCCAGCAGCCAGATCGGGGGGAACACCGGGGAGCTGTTTTTT. It specifies CASSQIGGNTGELFF. The chain recombines TRBV4-3 with TRBJ2-2, with a tentative D call TRBD2 (6 bases). Germline CDR1 is LGHNA and CDR2 is YSLEER. The CDR3 contains 15 residues. The V and J ends lost 3 bases and 1 base respectively, with 9 bases between them.

The CDR3 region has the DNA TGTGCCAGCAGGAGAACGGAGGAGCAGTACTTC. Protein: CASRRTEEQYF. The chain has TRBV6-2 or TRBV6-3 and TRBJ2-7; D is unresolved. This CDR3 has 11 residues. Germline-derived CDR1 and CDR2 are MNHEY and SVGEGT. The V end was cut by 6 bases, the J end by 7 bases, with 10 bases between.

This clonotype was recorded a few times. The chain recombines TRBV7-9 with TRBJ1-2; D call uncertain. The V gene lost 11 bases and the J gene lost 0 bases, with 16 bases spanning the gap. The CDR3 consists of 14 residues. The germline CDR1 and CDR2 sequences are SEHNR and FQNEAQ (reference sequence). In DNA, the CDR3 is TGTGCCGGTTTCGCCTTGAATCCTAACTATGGCTACACCTTC. As protein: CAGFALNPNYGYTF. The full variable domain, rest sourced from reference TRBV7-9 and TRBJ1-2, is DTGVSQNPRHKITKRGQNVTFRCDPISEHNRLYWYRQTLGQGPEFLTYFQNEAQLEKSRLLSDRFSAERPKGSFSTLEIQRTEQGDSAMYLCAGFALNPNYGYTFGSGTRLTVV.

The chain has TRBV27 and TRBJ2-1, with 10 nucleotides matching TRBD2. The trim removed 6 bases at V and 3 bases at J, leaving 8 bases unmatched. The CDR3 runs to 16 residues. Germline values: CDR1 MNHEY, CDR2 SMNVEV (reference sequence). Written as DNA, the CDR3 is TGTGCCAGCAGCCCACACCCTAGCGGGGGCTACAATGAGCAGTTCTTC. This sequence encodes CASSPHPSGGYNEQFF.

In this sample, this clonotype turned up many times. The rearrangement links TRBV25-1 to TRBJ2-7, with no clear D. This CDR3 comprises 14 residues. V was pared by 6 bases and J by 2 bases, with 14 bases between. The germline CDR1 and CDR2 sequences are MGHDK and SYGVNS. The chain's CDR3 is CASRSLVSAYEQYF. The CDR3 region has the DNA TGTGCCAGCAGAAGCCTGGTTAGTGCCTACGAGCAGTACTTC.

The chain combines TRBV18 with TRBJ2-3, with D possibly being TRBD2 (5 bases). Germline CDR1 is KGHSH and CDR2 is LQKENI. Trimming removed 3 bases from V and 1 base from J, with 11 bases in between. The CDR3 extends over 15 amino acids. Here the CDR3 reads CASSPQSGGTDTQYF. In DNA form, the CDR3 reads TGTGCCAGCTCACCTCAGAGCGGAGGCACAGATACGCAGTATTTT.

The rearrangement links TRBV24-1 to TRBJ2-3; D is perhaps TRBD1 (6 bases). Trimming left V 2 bases short and J 1 base short, with 9 bases between. Germline lookup yields CDR1 KGHDR and CDR2 SFDVKD. The CDR3 is 15 residues long. The CDR3 sequence is CATSDYRDGTDTQYF. As DNA, the CDR3 is TGTGCCACCAGTGATTACAGGGACGGCACAGATACGCAGTATTTT.

This clonotype has a count of ten or more. The chain recombines TRBV5-1 with TRBJ2-1; TRBD2 might be the D (5 bases). Germline V gene lookup returns CDR1 SGHRS and CDR2 YFSETQ. V was cut by 0 bases and J by 4 bases, with 8 bases left in between. The CDR3 is made up of 14 amino acids. The CDR3 region has the DNA TGCGCCAGCAGCTTGGCACTAGATTACAATGAGCAGTTCTTC. Translating gives CASSLALDYNEQFF. The entire variable domain, with the rest obtained from reference TRBV5-1 and TRBJ2-1, is as follows: KAGVTQTPRYLIKTRGQQVTLSCSPISGHRSVSWYQQTPGQGLQFLFEYFSETQRNKGNFPGRFSGRQFSNSRSEMNVSTLELGDSALYLCASSLALDYNEQFFGPGTRLTVL.

This clonotype has a handful of counts. The CDR3: CSVRTEAYNEQFF. CDR3 coding DNA: TGCAGCGTTCGTACCGAGGCCTACAATGAGCAGTTCTTC. The chain is built from TRBV29-1 and TRBJ2-1; unclear D gene. Looked up from germline, CDR1 is SQVTM and CDR2 is ANQGSEA. V was shortened by 5 bases and J by 2 bases, with 10 bases between the two germline ends. CDR3 length: 13 amino acids.

The chain has TRBV2 and TRBJ1-1; D is unclear. Trimming removed 10 bases from V and 2 bases from J, with 14 bases in between. This CDR3 is 13 amino acids long. CDR1 SNHLY and CDR2 FYNNEI come from the germline V gene. This CDR3 is CANFIGGNTEAFF. CDR3 bases: TGTGCCAACTTCATCGGTGGAAACACTGAAGCTTTCTTT.

The chain employs TRBV12-3 or TRBV12-4 and TRBJ1-1; no firm D call. The CDR3 totals 13 residues. V was cut by 10 bases and J by 3 bases, with 15 bases left in between. This CDR3 reads CATFGLRDTEAFF. The CDR3 DNA reads as TGTGCCACCTTCGGACTAAGGGACACTGAAGCTTTCTTT.

This clonotype has just a few counts. V usage is TRBV5-1 and J usage is TRBJ2-7; a possible D gene is TRBD1 (6 bases). The CDR3 length is 18 residues. Germline assignment: CDR1 SGHRS and CDR2 YFSETQ. Deletions cut 3 bases from V and 2 bases from J, with 24 bases between. This CDR3 is CASSYGSSQGYEAYEQYF. CDR3 sequence (DNA): TGCGCCAGCAGCTATGGGTCATCCCAGGGGTATGAAGCCTACGAGCAGTACTTC.

This rearrangement joins TRBV7-2 to TRBJ2-3; 9 bases map to TRBD1. V was clipped by 5 bases and J by 4 bases; unmatched bases: 13. The germline gives CDR1 SGHTA, CDR2 FQGNSA. This CDR3 comprises 17 residues. In DNA, the CDR3 is TGTGCCAGCAGCCTGACCCGGGACAGGGTTTTGGCAGATACGCAGTATTTT. Protein: CASSLTRDRVLADTQYF.

This clonotype was picked up many times. The chain uses TRBV6-2 or TRBV6-3 and TRBJ2-5; 8 nucleotides line up with TRBD1. CDR3 size: 14 residues. CDR1 and CDR2 (germline): MNHEY, SVGEGT. V gave up 7 bases and J gave up 4 bases; unmatched junction bases: 8. DNA of the CDR3: TGTGCCAGCATGTGGACAGGGACGGCAGAGACCCAGTACTTC. Translated, it gives CASMWTGTAETQYF.

This clonotype was observed a handful of times. The chain has TRBV4-2 and TRBJ1-6; D is unresolved. CDR1 and CDR2 from the germline V gene are LGHNA and YNFKEQ. The CDR3 loop spans 15 amino acids. V was cut by 0 bases and J by 5 bases, with 8 bases left in between. This chain's CDR3 is CASSQDTLDNSPLHF. CDR3 nucleotide sequence: TGTGCCAGCAGCCAAGACACCCTGGATAATTCACCCCTCCACTTT.

This clonotype was seen only a few times. The rearrangement joins TRBV12-3 or TRBV12-4 to TRBJ2-2, with a tentative D call TRBD2 (6 bases). V was cut by 3 bases and J by 5 bases, with 10 bases left in between. The length of the CDR3 is 14 residues. DNA for the CDR3: TGTGCCAGCAGTTTGGGCGGAGGGACCGGGGAGCTGTTTTTT. Amino acid sequence: CASSLGGGTGELFF.